This TCR beta chain originates from a study of cytomegalovirus exposure and HLA in healthy donors (dated by TCRdb to between 2016 and 2019). Context from the whole study: According to an earlier analysis of a few hundred of the donors, 150 million to 200 million T cells yielded over 100 million unique TCR beta sequences and approximately 300 Gb of sequence data. Using immunosequencing, the study profiled T cell repertoires from roughly 650 subjects and related those repertoires to cytomegalovirus serostatus. Typing coverage varied by locus: roughly 620-640 donors for A, B, C, DRB1 and DQB1; more than 500 for DQA1; approximately 570 for DPA1; approximately 490 for DPB1. HLA typing included class I and class II loci at four-digit resolution. The later analysis used no new phenotypic data to find candidate immune exposures, relying instead on TCR beta sequences and their occurrence across donors. In an earlier analysis of more than 550 of the donors, high-throughput TCR beta sequencing was used to judge whether each TCR beta V gene segment behaved as functional or pseudogenic. A separate validation cohort of over 95 different subjects was used in addition to the 666-subject first cohort. Roughly five DR-DQ haplotypes were handled as single units for association and clustering, since linkage in the cohort was strong. High-throughput TCR immunosequencing, statistical association of individual TCRs with disease status, and machine learning were combined to predict cytomegalovirus infection status. Among roughly 400 genotyped donors of the cohort, an average of around 240,000 unique TCR beta nucleotide sequences was sequenced per donor, of which about 19% were non-productive. Of the 398 genotyped donors, 81% fell in the genetic ancestry cluster associated with self-reported Caucasian donors. Donor age, sex, ethnicity and CMV serostatus were collected together with the repertoire data. In a later genetic analysis, genome-wide SNP genotypes for about three fifths of the 666 donors were used, and that subset was treated as a discovery cohort. About 300 gigabases of sequencing data and 78 million or so unique TCR sequences were included in an early release covering about 700 HLA-typed donors. A later analysis re-analyzed previously published TCR beta repertoires from several hundred donors and added high-resolution HLA genotyping to study TCR occurrence patterns. The study aimed to test whether cataloging public T cell receptors could reveal signatures of past pathogen exposure. All discovery cohort repertoires had been generated using a single sequencing platform. What the authors observed across the whole study: A later genetic analysis reported fewer N-insertions in productive TCRs among donors in an Asian-associated ancestry cluster than the roughly 690-donor mean. Because HLA typing was unavailable for some donors at each locus, only the typed subset was used in association tests. The sequencing pipeline was judged likely to have produced a cluster of highly shared sequence variants as a technical artifact. In a later analysis, several top co-occurrence clusters were reported to appear linked to parvovirus B19, influenza, CMV and Epstein-Barr virus. CMV serostatus was the only immune exposure information available for the cohort. An earlier analysis of 587 of the donors showed that most TCR beta V segments appeared in productive rearrangements either about 90% or about 30% of the time, which broadly matched IMGT annotations. When HLA alleles, especially DR and DQ, strongly co-occurred, attributing TCR associations to individual alleles was difficult. Correlated functional status among segregating V segments might be attributable to linkage disequilibrium, but an unknown experimental factor could not be ruled out. In this cohort, only TCR beta chains were sequenced, and detectable features were limited by the absence of alpha or paired-chain data. A later analysis found that TCR association rates varied across HLA loci, with DRB1 alleles showing the most associated TCRs and HLA-C alleles the fewest. A later genetic analysis associated a missense DCLRE1C variant with V-gene and J-gene trimming of TCR beta chains, and an independent cohort replicated the association. A later analysis found that most CMV-associated TCR beta chains appeared HLA-restricted, with HLA associations seemingly driven largely by CMV exposure. Sequencing depth was assumed to be roughly uniform across donors in the presence/absence analyses, though that assumption may not hold. Because counts were too low, about 17 rarely observed V segments, including chromosome 9 orphons, were excluded from the earlier analysis of 500 to 700 of the donors. The authors suggested that the approach could potentially be generalized to other disease states and immunological phenotypes. In a later analysis, HLA-associated TCR beta chains showed more clonal expansion and lower generation probabilities than non-associated chains that were equally common. In a later analysis, some 18,000 TCR beta sequences were associated with specific HLA alleles at a false discovery rate of 0.05. Some IMGT-functional V segments, including TRBV6-2 and TRBV6-3, could not be distinguished by the 87-base-pair reads and were therefore excluded. A further reported finding was that TCR beta sequences accurately predicted the HLA-A and HLA-B alleles for most subjects in the first cohort. While some public TCRs were present in many individuals, most TCR sequences turned up only very rarely across donors. In the study, approximately 150 TCR beta chains were listed as associated with cytomegalovirus. The classifier was reported to diagnose cytomegalovirus status with high specificity and sensitivity in both the original cohort and the validation cohort. Three of the identified cytomegalovirus-associated TCR beta chains were confirmed in vitro to be specific for cytomegalovirus antigens.

The cohort comprised fewer than 700 healthy bone marrow donors. At the time of sampling, every cohort member was nominally healthy, though immune exposures that went unrecorded were likely present. The donor tested CMV seropositive and was one of the 289 seropositive cohort members. Every donor gave a peripheral blood sample, and the peripheral blood mononuclear cells from that sample were used for TCR beta sequencing. The Qiagen DNeasy Blood Extraction Kit was used to extract genomic DNA from the blood cell samples. Trimming at the junction amounts to 1 base on V and 3 bases on J, and the germline ends lie 13 bases apart. The CDR3 covers 14 residues, taking in both the cysteine and the phenylalanine. The read is trimmed to its CDR3 DNA, 42 bases read in frame from base 1. From a lookup of the germline V gene, CDR1 and CDR2 are SQVTM and ANQGSEA. Library construction relied on the immunoSEQ multiplex PCR assay. For the multiplex PCR, a mixture combining 60 forward primers for TCR Vbeta segments and 13 reverse primers for TCR Jbeta segments was used. A multiplex PCR assay on genomic DNA amplified the CDR3 region of rearranged TCR beta genes. Amplified TCR beta libraries were sequenced as 87-base-pair reads on the Illumina HiSeq System. The study's processing was this. Across the 600 to 700 repertoires, a later analysis counted roughly 77 million unique TCR beta chains, some 11 million of which were shared by at least two donors. Raw reads were error-corrected and collapsed into unique sequences with a nearest-neighbor algorithm that merged closely related sequences to remove PCR and sequencing errors. V, D and J gene segments were assigned by aligning CDR3 sequences to IMGT reference sequences. Each retained sequence needed at least a six-nucleotide match to both a V gene segment and a J gene segment. A rearrangement counted as productive if the CDR3 had no stop codons and remained in frame with V and J, and every other rearrangement counted as non-productive. CDR3 was defined according to IMGT convention as the region running from the second conserved V-encoded cysteine to the conserved J-encoded phenylalanine. Sequences without an unambiguous match to a single V gene segment were excluded from the earlier analysis of 500 to 700 of the donors. An earlier analysis of several hundred of the donors called V segments functional above 56.7% productive rearrangements and segregating when the between-donor standard deviation exceeded 5%. A statistical classification framework was developed to diagnose cytomegalovirus status using the catalog of TCR beta chain sequences. In a later analysis, V and J genes were assigned by comparing TCR nucleotide sequences against IMGT/GENE-DB human TR gene sequences. A later analysis assigned CDR3 sequences and most-parsimonious VDJ recombination scenarios with the TCRdist pipeline. In a later analysis, each TCR beta chain was defined by its CDR3 amino acid sequence together with its V-gene family, and reads without a unique V-gene family were excluded. A later analysis removed 592 highly shared, low-generation-probability nucleotide sequences to deal with suspected cross-contamination and a sequencing artifact. A later analysis calculated a clonal expansion index for each public chain from normalized within-repertoire ranks of inferred template counts. In a later analysis, generation probabilities were computed with a VDJ recombination model fitted to out-of-frame rearrangements, and the resulting probabilities were checked against IGoR. A later analysis scored TCR-TCR, TCR-HLA and TCR-CMV co-occurrence with hypergeometric tests, applying a repertoire-size bias correction to TCR pairs. False discovery rates were estimated in a later analysis by permuting HLA or CMV assignments 20 times. In a later analysis, co-occurring TCRs were grouped with DBSCAN, and TCRdist sequence similarity was added when clustering was performed within HLA-allele-positive subsets. Repertoires with fewer than 30,000 or more than 120,000 public chains, plus five repertoires with anomalous nucleotide sharing, were excluded from co-occurrence clustering. Sourced from immuneACCESS, this table was stored by TCRdb with only in-frame sequences that have V and J called. A share of the clones is absent; for the studies checked, an unresolved V gene accounts for under half, and the remainder has no known explanation. That table supplies the V and J calls and clone size; D and trimming were determined from the DNA. A total of 150,000 or so clones appear in this sample, approximately 80% of them only once. 5% to 7% of the sample is held by the ten biggest clonotypes.

A note on this clone: This receptor's antigen is unknown. Base qualities are not recorded, but no much larger clone differs from it by a single base.

The TCR was taken from a man aged 50-59 years in good health and CMV-seropositive. Recombination linked TRBV29-1 to TRBJ2-7; the D gene is possibly TRBD2, with 6 bases matching. Sequencing used PBMCs. The CDR3 protein is CSVEVGGSHYEQYF. At the DNA level, the sequence is TGCAGCGTTGAAGTGGGAGGCAGCCACTACGAGCAGTACTTC.